The clone carrying this T cell receptor (beta chain) was found a few times. What it binds is not known. V dropped 1 base and J dropped 2 bases, with 5 bases sitting between them. The CDR3 has 13 residues. In TCRdb, the reads were re-called with MiXCR into one record per CDR3 protein. This sample has 170,000 or so distinct CDR3 sequences, with 15% to 20% found just once. This specimen belongs to a study of T cell repertoires in cytomegalovirus infection. About the study: Public TCR beta signature analysis indicated the presence of both CMV infection and matching HLA type. Points from the study as a whole: Dominating the ex vivo response were TCR beta clonotypes that were CMV-specific and HLA-C-restricted. Carriers of CMV plus the relevant HLA were identified by cumulative public TCR beta family frequency.

The chain joins TRBV12-3 or TRBV12-4 to TRBJ1-2; D is uncertain. Sequenced input: CD8+ T cells from PBMCs. The sequence was collected from a human donor in good health (CMV status not recorded). Some clones in this sample may be carry-over from other donors' samples. This CDR3 reads CASSLEGNYGYTF. The CDR3 DNA is TGTGCCAGCAGTTTAGAGGGAAACTATGGCTACACCTTC.